The next 30 T cell receptor beta chains were all read from a single sample in a study of blood T cells in healthy people across ages. Together with a sample-barcoded 5' primer, a J-beta primer mix was included in a second PCR lasting about 6 to 11 cycles. MiXCR, run by TCRdb on the 5' RACE reads, gives a single entry per CDR3 protein. The sample shows roughly 800,000 distinct CDR3 sequences, more than 45% of them seen only once. Sequencing was performed on blood. The receptors originated from a man under 40 in good health.

This rearrangement joins TRBV24-1 to TRBJ2-3, with 7 nucleotides matching TRBD1. CDR3 length: 14 amino acids. Trimming at V came to 5 bases and at J to 4 bases, leaving 5 bases not matched to a gene. Germline-derived CDR1 and CDR2 are KGHDR and SFDVKD. The CDR3 DNA reads as TGTGCCACCAGTGCAGGGGGTTCGTCAGATACGCAGTATTTT. As protein: CATSAGGSSDTQYF.

DNA for the CDR3: TGTGCCAGCAGCCCCCAGGGGACTAGCGGACCCGGCTCCTACAATGAGCAGTTCTTC. It translates to CASSPQGTSGPGSYNEQFF. The V and J genes are TRBV3-1 and TRBJ2-1; the match to TRBD2 covers 11 bases. The CDR3 runs to 19 residues. The V and J ends lost 4 bases and 0 bases, in that order; junction bases with no gene match: 11. In germline, CDR1 is LGHDT, CDR2 YNNKEL (reference sequence).

A word on this clonotype: A much larger clonotype is one base distant, so this may be a read error. The rearrangement links TRBV6-5 to TRBJ2-1; 10 bases are a match to TRBD2. In germline, CDR1 is MNHEY, CDR2 SVGAGI. V lost 7 bases to trimming and J lost 8 bases; unmatched junction nucleotides: 11. CDR3 length equals 15 residues. The CDR3 here is CASNHGGTSVHEQFF. CDR3 coding DNA: TGTGCCAGCAACCACGGGGGGACTAGCGTCCATGAGCAGTTCTTC.

In the case of this clonotype: An end of the junction differs from the germline gene, which may be a read error. CDR3 nucleotides: TGTACCAGCAGCGGGACAGGGGCTAATGAAAAACTGTTTTTT. It specifies CTSSGTGANEKLFF. The chain has TRBV25-1 and TRBJ1-4; TRBD1 aligns across 10 bases. Germline V lookup: CDR1 MGHDK, CDR2 SYGVNS. The CDR3 is 14 amino acids. Combining the CDR3 with reference TRBV25-1 and TRBJ1-4 gives the whole variable domain EADIYQTPRYLVIGTGKKITLECSQTMGHDKMYWYQQDPGMELHLIHYSYGVNSTEKGDLSSESTVSRIRTEHFPLTLESARPSHTSQYLCTSSGTGANEKLFFGSGTQLSVL.

This clonotype was counted a few times. This sequence joins TRBV7-9 and TRBJ1-2; D uncertain. Between the trimmed V and J ends, which lost 1 base and 1 base, there was a span of 13 bases. CDR3 size: 16 residues. CDR1 is SEHNR and CDR2 is FQNEAQ in the germline V gene (reference sequence). The CDR3 sequence is CASSLGKPSVNYGYTF. Written as DNA, the CDR3 is TGTGCCAGCAGCTTAGGGAAGCCAAGCGTTAACTATGGCTACACCTTC.

Turning to this clonotype: An end of the junction differs from the germline gene, which may be a read error. The gene calls are TRBV28 and TRBJ2-1; 8 bases fit TRBD2. Germline assignment: CDR1 MDHEN and CDR2 SYDVKM. The CDR3 is 16 amino acids. The CDR3, as DNA: TGTGCCAGCACCCTACCTACTAGCGGCTCCTACAATGAGCGGTACTTC. It encodes CASTLPTSGSYNERYF.

The chain employs TRBV6-5 and TRBJ2-4, with D maybe TRBD2 (6 bases). The J call may be wrong; the DNA end is better matched by TRBJ2-7. The CDR3 runs to 14 residues. Germline V gives CDR1 MNHEY, CDR2 SVGAGI. This CDR3 is CASRSSGGDYEQYF. The CDR3, as DNA: TGTGCCAGCAGATCCTCCGGAGGGGATTACGAGCAGTACTTC.

The chain carries TRBV27 and TRBJ2-1, with no clear D. The V end was cut by 6 bases, the J end by 5 bases, with 17 bases between. This CDR3 comprises 15 residues. The germline V gene has CDR1 MNHEY and CDR2 SMNVEV (reference sequence). The CDR3 nucleotides are TGTGCCAGCAGGGGCACTGGCGTTCCCAACAATGAGCAGTTCTTC. Protein sequence: CASRGTGVPNNEQFF.

The chain combines TRBV7-9 with TRBJ1-5, with D perhaps matching TRBD1 (5 bases). The CDR3 spans 18 residues. The germline V and J ends were trimmed by 4 bases and 0 bases, with 19 bases remaining between them. Germline V gene data show CDR1 as SEHNR and CDR2 as FQNEAQ (reference sequence). The DNA for the CDR3 is TGTGCCAGCAGCTCGGACGGGACGGATAGTTATAGCAATCAGCCCCAGCATTTT. As protein: CASSSDGTDSYSNQPQHF.

The chain uses TRBV12-3 or TRBV12-4 and TRBJ2-7; 11 nucleotides line up with TRBD2. V lost 3 bases and J lost 5; bases outside the gene matches: 6. The length of the CDR3 is 15 residues. CDR3 sequence (DNA): TGTGCCAGCAGTTTGCCGACTAGCGGGGTGAACGAGCAGTACTTC. It codes for CASSLPTSGVNEQYF.

The genes are TRBV21-1 and TRBJ2-4; TRBD1 is the table's D call and was not checked against the DNA. The J call may not be correct, given that the DNA end is closer to TRBJ2-7. TRBV21-1 is a pseudogene locus. The CDR3 loop spans 14 amino acids. The CDR3 sequence: CASSFRDRGSEQYF. CDR3 bases: TGTGCCAGCAGCTTCCGGGACAGGGGGTCCGAGCAGTACTTC.

The rearrangement uses TRBV10-3 and TRBJ2-7; D perhaps matches TRBD2 (5 bases). This CDR3 is 14 amino acids long. Trimming took 0 bases from V and 0 from J, leaving 6 bases between them. CDR1 is ENHRY and CDR2 is SYGVKD in the germline V gene. CDR3 amino acids: CAISESTNSYEQYF. DNA of the CDR3: TGTGCCATCAGTGAGTCGACTAACTCCTACGAGCAGTACTTC.

The genes are TRBV9 and TRBJ2-1, with TRBD2 as a possible D gene (6 bases). Trimming removed 4 bases from V and 5 bases from J, with 13 bases in between. In germline, CDR1 is SGDLS, CDR2 YYNGEE. The CDR3 totals 14 residues. The CDR3 nucleotides read TGTGCCAGCAGCCTGGGGACTGCCGACAATGAGCAGTTCTTC. It is translated as CASSLGTADNEQFF.

Here the CDR3 reads CASSETGTGRTEAFF. The DNA for the CDR3 is TGTGCCAGCAGTGAAACCGGGACAGGGAGAACTGAAGCTTTCTTT. The chain joins TRBV25-1 to TRBJ1-1; 9 positions match TRBD1. CDR1 and CDR2 from the germline V gene are MGHDK and SYGVNS. V lost 2 bases to trimming and J lost 5 bases; unmatched junction nucleotides: 6. The CDR3 sequence is 15 residues long.

This clonotype showed up just a few times. V gene TRBV4-2 combines with J gene TRBJ2-7; tentative D call: TRBD1 (5 bases). The CDR3 consists of 16 residues. V lost 4 bases and J 0 bases, leaving 16 bases between the germline ends. CDR1 is LGHNA, CDR2 YNFKEQ, per germline. CDR3 DNA sequence: TGTGCCAGCAGCCCACCGACAGCCAGCAGCTCCTACGAGCAGTACTTC. It is translated as CASSPPTASSSYEQYF.

The chain is built from TRBV7-9 and TRBJ1-1; no clear D. CDR3 size: 12 residues. The ends were cut back, 3 bases at V and 3 bases at J, with 5 bases in the middle. Per germline, CDR1 SEHNR and CDR2 FQNEAQ (reference sequence). Written as DNA, the CDR3 is TGTGCCAGCAGCTTTGCGGACACTGAAGCTTTCTTT. This translates into CASSFADTEAFF.

This chain connects TRBV20-1 to TRBJ2-7; a weak D match, TRBD2 (6 bases). V lost 3 bases and J lost 7, with 19 bases in between. The CDR3 is 14 amino acids. The V gene's germline CDR1 is DFQATT and CDR2 SNEGSKA (reference sequence). CDR3 amino acids: CSASDRGRNNEQYF. The DNA for the CDR3 is TGCAGTGCTAGTGACCGGGGGAGGAACAATGAGCAGTACTTC.

The chain employs TRBV7-2 and TRBJ2-7, with a weak D call TRBD1 (5 bases). The V gene's germline CDR1 is SGHTA and CDR2 FQGNSA. Trimming left V 5 bases short and J 7 bases short, with 18 bases between. The CDR3 has 14 amino acids. CDR3 bases: TGTGCCAGCAGCCTAACAGGACCCGGTGGGGAGCAGTACTTC. It yields the protein CASSLTGPGGEQYF.

On this clonotype: This clone may be a read error of a much larger clone one base away. The rearrangement uses TRBV5-6 and TRBJ2-3; D remains ambiguous. V was trimmed by 4 bases and J by 2 bases, leaving 5 bases between them. This CDR3 contains 12 residues. From germline, CDR1 is SGHDT and CDR2 YYEEEE. The CDR3: CASSQPTDTQYF. DNA of the CDR3: TGTGCCAGCAGCCAACCCACAGATACGCAGTATTTT.

The rearrangement links TRBV20-1 to TRBJ2-7; D possibly corresponds to TRBD1 (5 bases). V was trimmed by 5 bases and J by 4 bases, leaving 9 bases between them. The germline V gene encodes CDR1 DFQATT and CDR2 SNEGSKA (reference sequence). The CDR3 covers 11 residues. The CDR3 loop reads CSAEDNYEQYF. CDR3 nucleotides: TGCAGTGCTGAGGACAATTACGAGCAGTACTTC.

The chain carries TRBV4-3 and TRBJ2-5; the match to TRBD2 covers 9 bases. The CDR3 is made up of 15 amino acids. Germline V lookup: CDR1 LGHNA, CDR2 YSLEER. V lost 4 bases and J lost 2; bases outside the gene matches: 5. The CDR3 DNA reads as TGCGCCAGCAGCCGAGGGGGACTAGCTCAAGAGACCCAGTACTTC. This codes for CASSRGGLAQETQYF.

The chain joins TRBV9 to TRBJ2-5, with 7 bases matching TRBD2. The CDR3 loop spans 14 amino acids. Germline-derived CDR1 and CDR2 are SGDLS and YYNGEE. V lost 0 bases and J lost 5; bases outside the gene matches: 4. CDR3 nucleotide sequence: TGTGCCAGCAGCGTAGGTAGCGGGTGGGAGACCCAGTACTTC. Protein product: CASSVGSGWETQYF.

This clonotype showed up just a few times. V and J are TRBV12-3 or TRBV12-4 and TRBJ2-7; 7 bases agree with TRBD2. Unmatched junction bases numbered 8, after V lost 3 bases and J lost 6 bases. The CDR3 length is 14 residues. Here the CDR3 reads CASSFGGNYREQYF. The CDR3 nucleotides read TGTGCCAGCAGTTTCGGGGGGAACTATCGCGAGCAGTACTTC.

This clonotype was recorded once. This chain uses TRBV7-2 with TRBJ2-3, with TRBD2 matching over 7 bases. V was clipped by 1 base and J by 2 bases; unmatched bases: 12. This CDR3 contains 18 residues. Germline CDR1 is SGHTA and CDR2 is FQGNSA. The CDR3 protein is CASSLVGGMFKNTDTQYF. The DNA for the CDR3 is TGTGCCAGCAGCTTAGTGGGGGGGATGTTCAAAAACACAGATACGCAGTATTTT. Together with reference TRBV7-2 and TRBJ2-3, the CDR3 gives the full variable domain: GAGVSQSPSNKVTEKGKDVELRCDPISGHTALYWYRQSLGQGLEFLIYFQGNSAPDKSGLPSDRFSAERTGGSVSTLTIQRTQQEDSAVYLCASSLVGGMFKNTDTQYFGPGTRLTVL.

J is TRBJ2-7 and V is TRBV4-2; no clear D gene. The V end was cut by 0 bases, the J end by 9 bases, with 12 bases between. CDR1 and CDR2 from the germline V gene are LGHNA and YNFKEQ. The CDR3 has 13 residues. The CDR3, as DNA: TGTGCCAGCAGCCAAGATTTAGGGAAGGGGCAGTACTTC. It yields the protein CASSQDLGKGQYF.

This clonotype has only one observation. J is TRBJ2-5 and V is TRBV12-3 or TRBV12-4, with TRBD2 matching 9 bases. The CDR3 has 15 amino acids. V gave up 3 bases and J gave up 5 bases; unmatched junction bases: 7. CDR3 bases: TGTGCCAGCAGTTTTACGGGAAGCGGGAGGGAGACCCAGTACTTC. Translated, it gives CASSFTGSGRETQYF.

The genes are TRBV29-1 and TRBJ2-1; 9 positions agree with TRBD1. The germline V gene encodes CDR1 SQVTM and CDR2 ANQGSEA. The CDR3 runs 16 residues. With V trimmed by 5 bases and J by 8 bases, 16 bases remained unmatched. CDR3 in amino acids: CSVPYRRQGVRDEQFF. For the CDR3, the DNA is TGCAGCGTTCCCTACCGCCGACAGGGGGTTAGGGATGAGCAGTTCTTC.

This chain links TRBV6-5 with TRBJ2-7, with TRBD1 as a possible D gene (7 bases). CDR1 is MNHEY and CDR2 is SVGAGI in the germline V gene. The germline V and J ends were trimmed by 0 bases and 5 bases, with 11 bases remaining between them. This CDR3 spans 14 amino acids. CDR3: CASSYSRRGHEQYF. CDR3 bases: TGTGCCAGCAGTTACTCGAGGAGGGGGCACGAGCAGTACTTC.

This clonotype came up a few times. The CDR3 nucleotides read TGCAGTGCTAGAGATCTAGTAGGGGGCACCTCCTACGAGCAGTACTTC. As protein: CSARDLVGGTSYEQYF. The chain combines TRBV20-1 with TRBJ2-7; the match to TRBD1 covers 7 bases. The CDR3 length is 16 residues. J lost 0 bases, V lost 0 bases, and 8 bases had no gene match. Germline CDR1 and CDR2: DFQATT and SNEGSKA (reference sequence).

This clonotype turned up a few times. Here the CDR3 DNA reads TGTGCCAGCAGCCCGGGCTATTACGGCTACACCTTC. Protein sequence: CASSPGYYGYTF. The chain recombines TRBV7-2 with TRBJ1-2; D gene ambiguous. The CDR3 spans 12 residues. V lost 5 bases, J lost 8 bases, and 12 bases lay in between. Germline CDR1 reads SGHTA; CDR2 reads FQGNSA.